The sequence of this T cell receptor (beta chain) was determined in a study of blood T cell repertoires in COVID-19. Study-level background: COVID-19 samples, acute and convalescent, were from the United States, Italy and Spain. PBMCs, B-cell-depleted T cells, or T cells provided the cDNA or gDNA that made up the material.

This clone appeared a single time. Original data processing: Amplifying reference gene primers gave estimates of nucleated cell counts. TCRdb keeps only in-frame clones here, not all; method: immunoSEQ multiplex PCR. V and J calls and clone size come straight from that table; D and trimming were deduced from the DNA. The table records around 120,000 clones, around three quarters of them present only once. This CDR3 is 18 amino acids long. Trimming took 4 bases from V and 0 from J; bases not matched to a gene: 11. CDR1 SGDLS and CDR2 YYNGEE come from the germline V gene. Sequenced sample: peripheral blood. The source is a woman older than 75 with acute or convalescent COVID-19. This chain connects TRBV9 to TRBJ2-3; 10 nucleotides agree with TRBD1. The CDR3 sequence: CASSTRGTGDTSTDTQYF. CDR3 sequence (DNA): TGTGCCAGCAGCACCCGCGGGACAGGGGACACTAGCACAGATACGCAGTATTTT. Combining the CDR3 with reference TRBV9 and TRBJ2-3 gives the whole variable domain DSGVTQTPKHLITATGQRVTLRCSPRSGDLSVYWYQQSLDQGLQFLIQYYNGEERAKGNILERFSAQQFPDLHSELNLSSLELGDSALYFCASSTRGTGDTSTDTQYFGPGTRLTVL.